Following are 11 T cell receptor beta chains from one sample sequenced in a study of T cells in localized non-small cell lung cancer. The table came from immunoSEQ multiplex PCR; TCRdb's copy has only in-frame clones and leaves some out. The table records approximately 41,000 clones, about 90% of them present only once. The sample in question was peripheral blood, obtained before any cancer treatment. The receptors here all came from a female donor of 60 years or more with stage I squamous cell lung carcinoma.

V gene TRBV7-2 combines with J gene TRBJ2-2; 7 nucleotides align to TRBD1. The CDR3 is made up of 12 amino acids. V trimming: 7 bases; J trimming: 12 bases; junction bases outside the gene matches: 8. CDR1 is SGHTA and CDR2 is FQGNSA in the germline V gene. The CDR3 loop is CASTVDRVKLFF. The CDR3 nucleotides are TGTGCCAGCACCGTAGACAGGGTGAAGCTGTTTTTT. Filled out from reference TRBV7-2 and TRBJ2-2, the complete variable domain reads GAGVSQSPSNKVTEKGKDVELRCDPISGHTALYWYRQSLGQGLEFLIYFQGNSAPDKSGLPSDRFSAERTGGSVSTLTIQRTQQEDSAVYLCASTVDRVKLFFGEGSRLTVL.

The V and J genes are TRBV19 and TRBJ2-7, with 8 bases that match TRBD2. With 6 bases clipped from V and 4 bases from J, the junction kept 8 bases outside the gene matches. The CDR3 has 14 amino acids. Germline lookup yields CDR1 LNHDA and CDR2 SQIVND (reference sequence). The CDR3 reads CASSSTGGAYEQYF. In nucleotides, the CDR3 is TGTGCCAGTAGCTCCACGGGGGGGGCTTACGAGCAGTACTTC.

The genes are TRBV7-2 and TRBJ2-7, with 8 bases matching TRBD1. CDR3 length: 16 amino acids. Germline-derived CDR1 and CDR2 are SGHTA and FQGNSA. V gave up 5 bases and J gave up 2 bases; unmatched junction bases: 11. CDR3 sequence: CASSPQVDRVTYEQYF. The CDR3 DNA reads TGTGCCAGCAGCCCCCAAGTGGACAGGGTAACCTACGAGCAGTACTTC.

The chain carries TRBV30 and TRBJ2-5; 9 bases agree with TRBD1. Germline CDR1 GTSNPN, CDR2 SVGIG (reference sequence). The CDR3 is made up of 15 amino acids. V gave up 0 bases and J gave up 2 bases; unmatched junction bases: 4. The CDR3 protein is CAWSVKDRGQETQYF. The CDR3 bases are TGTGCCTGGAGTGTCAAGGACAGGGGACAAGAGACCCAGTACTTC.

The DNA for the CDR3 is TGCGCCAGCAGCCAAGATCGGCGGGCCTACAATGAGCAGTTCTTC. It translates to CASSQDRRAYNEQFF. The chain uses TRBV4-3 and TRBJ2-1, with D possibly matching TRBD2 (5 bases). The ends were cut back, 0 bases at V and 2 bases at J, with 8 bases in the middle. Germline V lookup: CDR1 LGHNA, CDR2 YSLEER. This CDR3 has 15 residues.

The rearrangement joins TRBV7-6 to TRBJ1-5; 8 nucleotides agree with TRBD1. This CDR3 is 15 amino acids long. V shed 8 bases, J shed 4 bases, and the junction held 10 bases outside the gene matches. The V gene's germline CDR1 is SGHVS and CDR2 FNYEAQ. Here the CDR3 DNA reads TGTGCCAGCTCGGTGGGCAGGGGGCAGAATCAGCCCCAGCATTTT. Its translation is CASSVGRGQNQPQHF.

The chain is built from TRBV6-6 and TRBJ2-7; 9 bases are shared with TRBD1. This CDR3 comprises 14 residues. V was pared by 6 bases and J by 5 bases, with 8 bases of the junction left unmatched. Germline assignment: CDR1 MNHNY and CDR2 SVGAGI (reference sequence). The CDR3 DNA sequence: TGTGCCAGCAGCTCCGGGACAGGGAGGAACGAGCAGTACTTC. This translates into CASSSGTGRNEQYF.

The V call is TRBV28, the J call TRBJ1-2; 7 bases agree with TRBD1. There are 14 residues in the CDR3. The germline CDR1 and CDR2 sequences are MDHEN and SYDVKM. The junction had 4 bases not matched to a gene; V was cut back by 3 bases and J by 3 bases. The CDR3 reads CASSLGQGDYGYTF. In DNA, the CDR3 is TGTGCCAGCAGTTTGGGGCAGGGGGACTATGGCTACACCTTC.

The chain employs TRBV6-1 and TRBJ1-2, with 8 bases fitting TRBD1. The germline V gene encodes CDR1 MNHNS and CDR2 SASEGT. J gave up 5 bases and V 5 bases, and 10 bases lay outside the gene matches. The CDR3 runs to 15 residues. The CDR3 sequence: CASSTQGARGYGYTF. CDR3 coding DNA: TGTGCCAGCAGTACCCAGGGGGCGAGGGGTTATGGCTACACCTTC.

This clone was observed once. The chain employs TRBV6-5 and TRBJ2-7; TRBD2 agrees at 9 bases. V dropped 0 bases and J dropped 3; count of bases not matched to a gene: 6. The CDR3 sequence is 16 residues long. Germline V lookup: CDR1 MNHEY, CDR2 SVGAGI. This CDR3 is CASSYSSSGGVYEQYF. CDR3 DNA: TGTGCCAGCAGTTACTCGAGTAGCGGGGGAGTCTACGAGCAGTACTTC.

The gene calls are TRBV9 and TRBJ2-5; D is possibly TRBD2 (7 bases). CDR1 SGDLS and CDR2 YYNGEE come from the germline V gene. The germline V and J ends were trimmed by 4 bases and 5 bases, with 15 bases remaining between them. There are 14 residues in the CDR3. This CDR3 is CASSYLGGAETQYF. The CDR3 coding sequence is TGTGCCAGCAGCTACCTTGGGGGGGCTGAGACCCAGTACTTC.